This TCR beta chain was sequenced for a study of blood T cell repertoires in COVID-19. Turning to the study itself: Donors in the United States, Italy and Spain gave samples during acute or convalescent COVID-19. In each case, the material was cDNA or gDNA derived from T cells, B-cell-depleted T cells, or PBMCs.

Per the study methods: Researchers report that nucleated cell counts were estimated from reference gene primer amplification. Clones were sequenced by immunoSEQ multiplex PCR, and TCRdb holds only the in-frame ones, with some missing. D and trimming were read from the DNA, whereas the V and J calls and clone size are those reported in that table. In the table there are 100,000 to 150,000 clones, roughly 90% of which are singletons. Sequencing was performed on peripheral blood. The TCR sequence derives from a man aged 45-65 years with acute or convalescent COVID-19.

The CDR3 loop reads CASSERLAGARVRTQYF. The CDR3 DNA follows: TGCGCCAGCAGCGAACGACTAGCGGGAGCCCGTGTGAGGACCCAGTACTTC. V usage is TRBV10-2 and J usage is TRBJ2-5; 12 bases line up with TRBD2. The CDR3 runs to 17 residues. The V segment lost 6 bases and the J segment 7 bases; nucleotides outside the gene matches: 15. CDR1 is WSHSY, CDR2 SAAADI, per germline.